This is a list of T cell receptor beta chains from one sample in a study of human T cells and chemical hapten exposure. TCRdb recomputed calls from the RACE reads with MiXCR, one row per CDR3 protein. The sample shows more than 250,000 distinct CDR3 sequences, roughly 7.4% of them seen only once. The source was whole blood, collected in connection with sensitization to the hapten diphenylcyclopropenone (DPC). These receptors came from a man younger than 35 with alopecia areata. Some clones in this sample may be carry-over from other donors' samples. Both conserved end residues are trimmed from each CDR3. Fields, in order: CDR3 protein, clone size, J gene, D gene, V gene. A D gene is named only where the DNA matches it firmly. Clone sizes are given selectively: once, few, many, or a class where the clone is expanded.

CDR3aa: SASKVAGDLNTGELF; abundance: few; j_gene: TRBJ2-2; d_gene: TRBD2; v_gene: TRBV20-1
CDR3aa: ASSVRTTPDTQY; abundance: few; j_gene: TRBJ2-3; d_gene: .; v_gene: TRBV7-2
CDR3aa: ASTIAPGGYEQY; abundance: many; j_gene: TRBJ2-7; d_gene: TRBD1; v_gene: TRBV28
CDR3aa: ASSLGPSVGGSGNTIY; abundance: many; j_gene: TRBJ1-3; d_gene: .; v_gene: TRBV5-6
CDR3aa: ASSQSLSRNQPQH; abundance: many; j_gene: TRBJ1-5; d_gene: .; v_gene: TRBV3-1
CDR3aa: ATSRDDLIGFSTDTQY; abundance: few; j_gene: TRBJ2-3; d_gene: .; v_gene: TRBV15
CDR3aa: ASSDRDSNTGELF; abundance: few; j_gene: TRBJ2-2; d_gene: .; v_gene: TRBV11-2
CDR3aa: STRNTNLDEQF; abundance: few; j_gene: TRBJ2-1; d_gene: .; v_gene: TRBV29-1
CDR3aa: ASKYGTLGTEAF; abundance: .; j_gene: TRBJ1-1; d_gene: .; v_gene: TRBV6-2/TRBV6-3
CDR3aa: ASSYSGASVYGYT; abundance: .; j_gene: TRBJ1-2; d_gene: .; v_gene: TRBV6-2/TRBV6-3
CDR3aa: ASSQVMAYLNTEAF; abundance: .; j_gene: TRBJ1-1; d_gene: .; v_gene: TRBV14